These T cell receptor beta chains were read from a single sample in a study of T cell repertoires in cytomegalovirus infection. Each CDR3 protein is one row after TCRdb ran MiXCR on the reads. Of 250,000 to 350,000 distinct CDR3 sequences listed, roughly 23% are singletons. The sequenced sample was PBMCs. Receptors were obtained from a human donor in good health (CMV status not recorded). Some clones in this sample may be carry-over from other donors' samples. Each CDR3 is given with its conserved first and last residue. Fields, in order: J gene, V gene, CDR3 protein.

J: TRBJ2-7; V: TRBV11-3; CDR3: CASSLLLRSISYEQYF
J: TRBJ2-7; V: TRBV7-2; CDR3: CASSLVASSGTYEQYF
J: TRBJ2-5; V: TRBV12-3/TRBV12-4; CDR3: CASSQGAGYQETQYF
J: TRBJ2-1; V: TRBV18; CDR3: CASSPPKRSGNPYNEQFF
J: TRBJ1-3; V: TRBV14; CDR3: CASSLQGNTIYF
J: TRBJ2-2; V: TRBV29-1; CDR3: CSVEGSRSGLRELFF
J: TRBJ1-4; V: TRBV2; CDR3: CASRDVVPGEKLFF
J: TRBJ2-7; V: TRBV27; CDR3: CASSRSSGGPYEQYF
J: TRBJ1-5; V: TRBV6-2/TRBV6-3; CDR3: CASFFIQGKGQPQHF
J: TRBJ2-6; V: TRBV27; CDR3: CASSLWGQILSGANVLTF
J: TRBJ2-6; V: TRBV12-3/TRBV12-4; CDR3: CASRLGRRGISGANVLTF